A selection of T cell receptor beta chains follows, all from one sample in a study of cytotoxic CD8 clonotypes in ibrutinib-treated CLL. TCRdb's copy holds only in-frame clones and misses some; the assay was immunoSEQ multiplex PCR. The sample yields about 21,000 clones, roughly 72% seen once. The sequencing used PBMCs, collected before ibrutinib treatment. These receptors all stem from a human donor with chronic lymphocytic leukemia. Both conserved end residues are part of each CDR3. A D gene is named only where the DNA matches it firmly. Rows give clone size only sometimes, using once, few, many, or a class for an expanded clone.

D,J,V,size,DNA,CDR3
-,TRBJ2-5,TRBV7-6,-,TGTGCCAGCAGCTTAGGAGTCGGAGAGACCCAGTACTTC,CASSLGVGETQYF
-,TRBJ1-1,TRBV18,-,TGTGCCAGCTCACTGATAGGGGGGGAAGCTTTCTTT,CASSLIGGEAFF
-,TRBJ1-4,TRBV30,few,TGTGCCTGGAGCGCAGGAGGGAGTGAAAAACTGTTTTTT,CAWSAGGSEKLFF
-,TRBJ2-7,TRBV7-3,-,TGTGCCAGCAGCTTGAGGCCAGCCCTACCGGGGGAGCAGTACTTC,CASSLRPALPGEQYF
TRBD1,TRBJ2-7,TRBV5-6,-,TGTGCCAGCAGCTTGGTTCCGGGACAGATAATCTACGAGCAGTACTTC,CASSLVPGQIIYEQYF
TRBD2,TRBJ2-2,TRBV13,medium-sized,TGTGCCAGCCAAGCGGGACCTACCGGGGAGCTGTTTTTT,CASQAGPTGELFF
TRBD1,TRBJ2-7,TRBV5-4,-,TGTGCCAGCAGCCAAGAGGACAGGGTCCACTCCTACGAGCAGTACTTC,CASSQEDRVHSYEQYF
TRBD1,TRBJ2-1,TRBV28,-,TGTGCCAGCACTTCCCTCTACTTTTACAGGGGCCAGCCCTACAATGAGCAGTTCTTC,CASTSLYFYRGQPYNEQFF
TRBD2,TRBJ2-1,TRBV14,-,TGTGCCAGCAGCACGCTAGCGGGAGGGGGAAATGAGCAGTTCTTC,CASSTLAGGGNEQFF
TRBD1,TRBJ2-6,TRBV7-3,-,TGTGCCAGCAGCTCCGGGACAGGGGTGTCGGGCGGGGCCAACGTCCTGACTTTC,CASSSGTGVSGGANVLTF
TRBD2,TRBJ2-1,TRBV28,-,TGTGCCAGCAGCCCGGGAGGGAGGGCGGGGGATGAGCAGTTCTTC,CASSPGGRAGDEQFF
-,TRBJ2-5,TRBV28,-,TGTGCCAGCAGTCGCACAACCCAAGAGACCCAGTACTTC,CASSRTTQETQYF
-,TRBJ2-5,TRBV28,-,TGTGCCAGCAGTTTCGCTCACAAAGAGACCCAGTACTTC,CASSFAHKETQYF
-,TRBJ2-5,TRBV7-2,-,TGTGCCAGCAGCTTACAGGGCCAAGAGACCCAGTACTTC,CASSLQGQETQYF
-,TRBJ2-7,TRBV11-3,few,TGTGCCAGCAGCTTCGGGGCAGACTACGAGCAGTACTTC,CASSFGADYEQYF
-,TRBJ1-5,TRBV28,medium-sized,TGTGCCAGCAGTTCCCGGGACAACTATCAGCCCCAGCATTTT,CASSSRDNYQPQHF
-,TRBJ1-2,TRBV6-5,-,TGTGCCAGCAGTTACTCTACAGGGAACTATGGCTACACCTTC,CASSYSTGNYGYTF
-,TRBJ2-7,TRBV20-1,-,TGCAGTGCTAGAGGGTTGCACTTC,CSARGLHF